These 10 T cell receptor beta chains share one sample of origin, sequenced in a study of blood T cells in healthy people across ages. The second PCR ran roughly 7 to 12 cycles with a sample-barcoded 5' primer and J-beta primers. TCRdb recomputed calls from the 5' RACE reads with MiXCR, one row per CDR3 protein. The profile shows around 1,600,000 distinct CDR3 sequences, 35% to 45% of them singletons. The sample taken for sequencing was blood. The receptors come from a woman younger than 35 in good health.

The chain employs TRBV11-2 and TRBJ1-3; D is perhaps TRBD1 (5 bases). The germline gives CDR1 SGHAT, CDR2 FQNNGV. The CDR3 consists of 17 residues. Trimming pared 1 base from V and 1 base from J, leaving 14 bases between. The CDR3 loop is CASSLVPGSRSGNTIYF. Here the CDR3 DNA reads TGTGCCAGCAGCTTAGTTCCAGGGAGTAGGTCTGGAAACACCATATATTTT.

The chain joins TRBV12-3 or TRBV12-4 to TRBJ1-4, with TRBD1 matching 9 bases. The V and J ends lost 6 bases and 0 bases, in that order; junction bases with no gene match: 5. The CDR3 totals 16 residues. CDR3 loop: CASRKQGAATNEKLFF. The CDR3 DNA reads TGTGCCAGCAGGAAACAGGGGGCTGCAACTAATGAAAAACTGTTTTTT.

This sequence joins TRBV5-1 and TRBJ2-2; D remains unclear. Germline CDR1 SGHRS, CDR2 YFSETQ. Trimming took off 5 bases at V and 0 bases at J, with 8 bases between the two ends. This CDR3 region has 14 residues. The CDR3 reads CASSFSPNTGELFF. The CDR3 region has the DNA TGCGCCAGCAGTTTCTCTCCGAACACCGGGGAGCTGTTTTTT.

This clonotype was picked up a small number of times. The chain uses TRBV11-1 and TRBJ1-1, with TRBD1 identical over 8 bases. CDR1 is SGHAT and CDR2 is FQDESV in the germline V gene (reference sequence). J gave up 1 base and V 5 bases, and 24 bases lay outside the gene matches. The CDR3 length is 21 residues. The CDR3 DNA sequence: TGTGCCAGCAGCCCCGTAAGCTCGGACAGGGCGAAGGATATGACGAACACTGAAGCTTTCTTT. Amino acid sequence: CASSPVSSDRAKDMTNTEAFF.

J is TRBJ2-3 and V is TRBV10-3; D gene uncertain. The CDR3 runs to 11 residues. V gave up 10 bases and J gave up 14 bases, with 19 bases separating them. Germline CDR1 is ENHRY and CDR2 is SYGVKD. CDR3 amino acids: CASRQGTSSYF. The CDR3 DNA reads as TGTGCCAGCCGGCAAGGCACAAGTTCGTATTTT.

This clonotype appeared a few times. V is TRBV20-1 and J is TRBJ2-3; D is perhaps TRBD2 (6 bases). Germline CDR1 and CDR2: DFQATT and SNEGSKA (reference sequence). Trimming left V 2 bases short and J 2 bases short, with 14 bases between. This CDR3 has 15 residues. CDR3 protein: CSARKDGGVTDTQYF. The CDR3 DNA follows: TGCAGTGCTAGAAAGGACGGGGGAGTCACAGATACGCAGTATTTT.

V is TRBV24-1 and J is TRBJ2-7; TRBD1 matches 7 bases. Trimming took 10 bases from V and 7 from J; bases not matched to a gene: 21. Germline CDR1 reads KGHDR; CDR2 reads SFDVKD. The CDR3 has 16 amino acids. CDR3: CATNTQGERSYNEQYF. Written as DNA, the CDR3 is TGTGCCACGAATACTCAGGGGGAGCGGTCCTACAATGAGCAGTACTTC.

The chain links TRBV20-1 to TRBJ1-2, with TRBD1 identical over 7 bases. The germline CDR1 and CDR2 sequences are DFQATT and SNEGSKA (reference sequence). This CDR3 comprises 19 residues. The V and J ends lost 5 bases and 3 bases, in that order; junction bases with no gene match: 24. The CDR3 protein is CSAHLQSPRGSLLHYGYTF. CDR3 in DNA: TGCAGTGCTCACCTTCAATCTCCCAGGGGGTCCCTGCTCCACTATGGCTACACCTTC.

This clonotype has more than one count but fewer than ten. The chain is built from TRBV2 and TRBJ2-3; 11 bases align to TRBD1. V lost 6 bases to trimming and J lost 5 bases; unmatched junction nucleotides: 7. The CDR3 length is 15 residues. Germline V CDR1 and CDR2: SNHLY, FYNNEI. Written as DNA, the CDR3 is TGTGCCAGCAGCCCCGGGACAGGGGGTATAGATACGCAGTATTTT. Amino acids: CASSPGTGGIDTQYF. Full variable domain (outside the CDR3, taken from reference TRBV2 and TRBJ2-3): EPEVTQTPSHQVTQMGQEVILRCVPISNHLYFYWYRQILGQKVEFLVSFYNNEISEKSEIFDDQFSVERPDGSNFTLKIRSTKLEDSAMYFCASSPGTGGIDTQYFGPGTRLTVL.

The chain links TRBV29-1 to TRBJ1-2; D is uncertain. Germline CDR1 reads SQVTM; CDR2 reads ANQGSEA. This CDR3 contains 12 residues. V was clipped by 5 bases and J by 0 bases, with 7 bases between them. In nucleotides, the CDR3 is TGCAGCGTTAAACAGACTAACTATGGCTACACCTTC. Residues: CSVKQTNYGYTF.